The entry below gives a single T cell receptor beta chain sequence along with its context. Individuals aged roughly 18 to 95 years were recruited from 20 to 25 US areas. Cohorts were based on clinical histories the participants reported. The germline CDR1 and CDR2 sequences are SEHNR and FQNEAQ (reference sequence). This CDR3 is 15 amino acids long. The V and J ends lost 1 base and 6 bases, in that order; junction bases with no gene match: 7. These data originate in a study of blood T cell repertoires in COVID-19. The protocol was immunoSEQ multiplex PCR, while the TCRdb copy is restricted to in-frame clones and leaves out a portion. The repertoire includes about 150,000 clones, over 75% of them detected once, and approximately 1.2% sits in the top ten.

This rearrangement joins TRBV7-9 to TRBJ2-3; 7 bases match TRBD2. Sequenced sample: PBMCs or T cells enriched from blood (not recorded which). This clonotype was sampled from a young woman with acute COVID-19. The CDR3, as DNA: TGTGCCAGCAGCTTAGGCGGGAGTAGTTCGGATACGCAGTATTTT. Translating gives CASSLGGSSSDTQYF.